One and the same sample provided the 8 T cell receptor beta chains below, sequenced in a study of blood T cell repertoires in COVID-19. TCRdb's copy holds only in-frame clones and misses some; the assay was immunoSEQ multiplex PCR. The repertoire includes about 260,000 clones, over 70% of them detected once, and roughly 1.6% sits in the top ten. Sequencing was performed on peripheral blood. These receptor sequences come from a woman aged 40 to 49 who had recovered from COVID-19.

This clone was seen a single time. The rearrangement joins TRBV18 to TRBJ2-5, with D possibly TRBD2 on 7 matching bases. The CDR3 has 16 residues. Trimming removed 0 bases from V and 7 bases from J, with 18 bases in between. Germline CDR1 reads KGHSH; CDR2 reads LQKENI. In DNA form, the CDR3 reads TGTGCCAGCTCACCACCTTGGGGGGGCTCTTCAGGGACCCAGTACTTC. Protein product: CASSPPWGGSSGTQYF.

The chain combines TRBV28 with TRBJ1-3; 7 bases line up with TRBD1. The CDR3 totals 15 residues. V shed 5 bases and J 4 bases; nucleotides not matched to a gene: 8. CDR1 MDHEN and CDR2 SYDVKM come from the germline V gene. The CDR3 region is CASSLQGRGGNTIYF. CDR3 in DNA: TGTGCCAGCAGTCTACAGGGGCGAGGGGGAAACACCATATATTTT.

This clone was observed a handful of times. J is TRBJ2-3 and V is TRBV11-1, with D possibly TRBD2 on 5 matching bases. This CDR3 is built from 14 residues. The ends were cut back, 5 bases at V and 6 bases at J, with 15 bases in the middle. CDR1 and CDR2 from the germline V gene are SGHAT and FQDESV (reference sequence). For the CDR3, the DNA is TGTGCCAGCAGCCCGACGGGTAGCGCGGATACGCAGTATTTT. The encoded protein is CASSPTGSADTQYF.

CDR3 sequence: CASSFFTLNTEAFF. CDR3 in DNA: TGTGCCAGCAGTTTTTTTACTCTGAACACTGAAGCTTTCTTT. This chain connects TRBV28 to TRBJ1-1; D is unclear. This CDR3 region has 14 residues. Germline CDR1 reads MDHEN; CDR2 reads SYDVKM. V was clipped by 3 bases and J by 0 bases, with 8 bases between them.

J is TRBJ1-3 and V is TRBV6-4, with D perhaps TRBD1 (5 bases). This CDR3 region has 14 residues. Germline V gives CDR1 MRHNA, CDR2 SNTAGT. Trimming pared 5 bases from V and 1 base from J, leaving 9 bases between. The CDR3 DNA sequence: TGTGCCAGCAGTCCCAGGGATTCTGGAAACACCATATATTTT. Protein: CASSPRDSGNTIYF.

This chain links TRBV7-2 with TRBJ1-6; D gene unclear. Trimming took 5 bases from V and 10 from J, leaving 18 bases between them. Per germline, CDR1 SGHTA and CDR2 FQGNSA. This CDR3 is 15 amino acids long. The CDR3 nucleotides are TGTGCCAGCAGCCCTGGCCCGACGGGCGGGTCACCCCTCCACTTT. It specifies CASSPGPTGGSPLHF. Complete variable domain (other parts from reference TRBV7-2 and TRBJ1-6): GAGVSQSPSNKVTEKGKDVELRCDPISGHTALYWYRQSLGQGLEFLIYFQGNSAPDKSGLPSDRFSAERTGGSVSTLTIQRTQQEDSAVYLCASSPGPTGGSPLHFGNGTRLTVT.

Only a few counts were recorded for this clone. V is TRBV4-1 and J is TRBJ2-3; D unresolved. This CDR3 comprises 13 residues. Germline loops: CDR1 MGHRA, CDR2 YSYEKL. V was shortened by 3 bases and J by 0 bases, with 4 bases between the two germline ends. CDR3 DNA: TGCGCCAGCAGCCACGGGAGCACAGATACGCAGTATTTT. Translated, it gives CASSHGSTDTQYF.

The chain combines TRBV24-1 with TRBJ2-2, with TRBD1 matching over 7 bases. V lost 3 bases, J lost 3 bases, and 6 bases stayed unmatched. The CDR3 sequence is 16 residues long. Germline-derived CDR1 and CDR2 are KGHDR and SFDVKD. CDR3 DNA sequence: TGTGCCACCAGTGATACGACAGGGTGGGACACCGGGGAGCTGTTTTTT. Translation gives CATSDTTGWDTGELFF.